These T cell receptor beta chains were read from a single sample in a study of cytomegalovirus exposure and HLA in healthy donors. Sequenced by immunoSEQ multiplex PCR; TCRdb stores in-frame clones only, minus some. The sample shows approximately 190,000 clones, about 80% of them seen only once. Sequencing was done on a sample of PBMCs. The source is a woman aged 45 to 65 in good health and CMV-seropositive. CDR3s include the opening cysteine and the closing phenylalanine or tryptophan. Each record gives: V gene, J gene, clone size, D gene, CDR3 protein, CDR3 DNA. D genes are given only for firm matches. Rows give clone size only sometimes, using once, few, many, or a class for an expanded clone.

TRBV6-5	TRBJ1-1	NA	NA	CAGKPLELGEAFF	TGTGCCGGCAAACCCCTGGAGCTGGGTGAAGCTTTCTTT
TRBV7-3	TRBJ2-1	NA	TRBD2	CASSLVPGLAGGPIKNNEQFF	TGTGCCAGCAGCTTAGTACCGGGACTAGCGGGGGGCCCGATTAAGAACAATGAGCAGTTCTTC
TRBV5-4	TRBJ2-2	NA	TRBD1	CASSPPTGDTGELFF	TGTGCCAGCAGCCCCCCAACAGGGGACACCGGGGAGCTGTTTTTT
TRBV2	TRBJ2-7	NA	NA	CARVVRGEQYF	TGTGCCAGAGTGGTGCGGGGCGAGCAGTACTTC
TRBV30	TRBJ2-2	once	TRBD1	CACPGGTGDTGELFF	TGTGCCTGCCCGGGGGGGACAGGGGACACCGGGGAGCTGTTTTTT
TRBV19	TRBJ1-3	few	NA	CASMRLTGNTIYF	TGTGCCAGTATGAGACTAACGGGAAACACCATATATTTT
TRBV19	TRBJ2-1	NA	NA	CASSMQGSYNEQFF	TGTGCCAGTAGTATGCAGGGCTCCTACAATGAGCAGTTCTTC
TRBV6-4	TRBJ2-2	NA	NA	CASRTGQPNTGELFF	TGTGCCAGCAGGACCGGACAACCGAACACCGGGGAGCTGTTTTTT
TRBV4-2	TRBJ1-4	NA	TRBD1	CASSPRQGSFEKLFF	TGTGCCAGCAGCCCCCGACAGGGTTCGTTTGAAAAACTGTTTTTT
TRBV9	TRBJ2-7	NA	NA	CASSAAGYGYEQYF	TGTGCCAGCAGCGCAGCCGGGTACGGGTACGAGCAGTACTTC
TRBV6-6	TRBJ2-4	NA	TRBD2	CASYRSGVDKNIQYF	TGTGCCAGCTATCGTAGCGGGGTCGACAAAAACATTCAGTACTTC
TRBV6-5	TRBJ2-3	once	NA	CASSYDATDTQYF	TGTGCCAGCAGTTACGATGCGACAGATACGCAGTATTTT
TRBV5-4	TRBJ2-3	NA	NA	CASLNRDTDTQYF	TGTGCCAGCTTAAACAGGGACACAGATACGCAGTATTTT
TRBV7-9	TRBJ2-3	NA	TRBD2	CASSLGLGGADTQYF	TGTGCCAGCAGCTTAGGATTGGGGGGGGCAGATACGCAGTATTTT
TRBV18	TRBJ1-3	NA	TRBD1	CASSLTGGDSGNTIYF	TGTGCCAGCTCCCTGACAGGGGGCGACTCTGGAAACACCATATATTTT
TRBV6-6	TRBJ1-2	NA	TRBD1	CASSTTGGINYGYTF	TGTGCCAGCAGTACGACAGGGGGAATCAACTATGGCTACACCTTC
TRBV13	TRBJ1-6	NA	TRBD1	CASAPTGTGYSPLHF	TGTGCCAGCGCCCCCACGGGGACAGGGTATTCACCCCTCCACTTT
TRBV5-4	TRBJ2-7	NA	NA	CASSPGLTYEQYF	TGTGCCAGCAGCCCCGGACTAACGTACGAGCAGTACTTC
TRBV4-2	TRBJ1-2	NA	NA	CASSPGGGPVDYGYTF	TGTGCCAGCAGCCCCGGGGGAGGGCCCGTGGACTATGGCTACACCTTC
TRBV7-9	TRBJ2-5	NA	TRBD1	CASKGAGETQYF	TGTGCCAGCAAGGGGGCCGGAGAGACCCAGTACTTC
TRBV19	TRBJ2-3	few	NA	CASSTTTKGADTQYF	TGTGCCAGTAGTACCACGACGAAGGGGGCAGATACGCAGTATTTT
TRBV4-3	TRBJ2-3	NA	TRBD2	CASSQVFTSGGAKDTQYF	TGCGCCAGCAGCCAAGTGTTTACCAGCGGGGGGGCAAAAGATACGCAGTATTTT
TRBV7-8	TRBJ2-3	NA	NA	CASSSGSDTQYF	TGTGCCAGCAGCTCAGGGTCGGATACGCAGTATTTT
TRBV9	TRBJ2-3	once	TRBD2	CASSVGTSGWTDTQYF	TGTGCCAGCAGCGTGGGGACTAGCGGGTGGACAGATACGCAGTATTTT
TRBV2	TRBJ2-3	NA	TRBD1	CASRLGQSTDTQYF	TGTGCCAGCAGGCTGGGACAGAGCACAGATACGCAGTATTTT
TRBV10-3	TRBJ2-3	NA	TRBD1	CASGTGITDTQYF	TGTGCCAGTGGGACAGGGATCACAGATACGCAGTATTTT
TRBV4-3	TRBJ1-3	few	NA	CASSQDLGGGNTIYF	TGCGCCAGCAGCCAAGATCTCGGGGGAGGAAACACCATATATTTT
TRBV19	TRBJ1-1	NA	TRBD1	CASSVGTGRATEAFF	TGTGCCAGTAGTGTTGGGACAGGCCGTGCAACTGAAGCTTTCTTT
TRBV7-9	TRBJ1-6	once	NA	CASSSQTGSNSPLHF	TGTGCCAGCAGCTCACAGACAGGCTCTAATTCACCCCTCCACTTT
TRBV6-1	TRBJ2-1	NA	TRBD1	CATSGQNYNEQFF	TGTGCCACCTCGGGACAGAACTACAATGAGCAGTTCTTC
TRBV11-3	TRBJ2-3	NA	TRBD2	CASSFTSVPSDTQYF	TGTGCCAGCAGCTTCACTAGCGTGCCGTCAGATACGCAGTATTTT
TRBV10-3	TRBJ2-3	once	NA	CAISPGQGTDTQYF	TGTGCCATCAGCCCGGGACAAGGCACAGATACGCAGTATTTT
TRBV19	TRBJ2-7	few	NA	CASSLHLRGGQYF	TGTGCCAGTAGTCTACACCTACGGGGAGGGCAGTACTTC
TRBV18	TRBJ2-3	NA	TRBD1	CASSPTGTGSTDTQYF	TGTGCCAGCTCACCGACCGGGACAGGGAGCACAGATACGCAGTATTTT
TRBV7-7	TRBJ2-5	NA	TRBD1	CASSLVGQGVDTQYF	TGTGCTAGCAGCTTAGTGGGACAGGGGGTTGATACCCAGTACTTC
TRBV10-3	TRBJ1-6	few	NA	CAISEGRGGNSPLHF	TGTGCCATCAGTGAAGGTAGGGGAGGTAATTCACCCCTCCACTTT
TRBV5-1	TRBJ2-5	NA	TRBD2	CASSPGVAGGLRQETQYF	TGCGCCAGCAGCCCCGGGGTAGCGGGGGGGCTCCGACAAGAGACCCAGTACTTC
TRBV19	TRBJ1-5	once	NA	CASQRGSSRQPQHF	TGTGCCAGTCAAAGGGGAAGTTCTCGGCAGCCCCAGCATTTT
TRBV27	TRBJ1-2	few	TRBD1	CASSPDRILGYTF	TGTGCCAGCAGTCCGGACAGGATCCTCGGCTACACCTTC
TRBV6-1	TRBJ2-2	NA	TRBD1	CASRGQGNTGELFF	TGTGCCAGCAGGGGACAGGGGAACACCGGGGAGCTGTTTTTT
TRBV6-1	TRBJ2-5	few	TRBD1	CASSAIQGARQETQYF	TGTGCCAGCAGTGCCATCCAGGGGGCTCGTCAAGAGACCCAGTACTTC
TRBV4-1	TRBJ2-5	once	NA	CASSQDTVAGNDLPPTQYF	TGCGCCAGCAGCCAAGATACGGTCGCGGGGAACGACCTCCCCCCGACCCAGTACTTC
TRBV7-3	TRBJ1-6	NA	NA	CASRLNSGMGSPLHF	TGTGCCAGCAGGTTAAACAGCGGCATGGGTTCACCCCTCCACTTT
TRBV28	TRBJ2-4	once	NA	CASSSPGGPGKNIQYF	TGTGCCAGCAGTTCTCCCGGGGGGCCGGGCAAAAACATTCAGTACTTC
TRBV11-2	TRBJ2-7	NA	TRBD1	CASSYIGQGTYEQYF	TGTGCCAGCAGCTATATAGGACAGGGGACCTACGAGCAGTACTTC
TRBV21-1	TRBJ2-7	NA	NA	CASSKALGLVHLYEQYF	TGTGCCAGCAGCAAAGCACTGGGACTAGTCCATCTCTACGAGCAGTACTTC
TRBV27	TRBJ1-5	NA	NA	CASSFGISNQPQHF	TGTGCCAGCAGTTTCGGGATAAGCAATCAGCCCCAGCATTTT
TRBV9	TRBJ2-2	once	TRBD1	CASSKDRGPVTGELFF	TGTGCCAGCAGCAAAGACAGGGGGCCGGTCACCGGGGAGCTGTTTTTT
TRBV4-3	TRBJ2-3	NA	TRBD2	CASSQEWLAGVTDTQYF	TGCGCCAGCAGCCAAGAGTGGCTAGCGGGAGTCACAGATACGCAGTATTTT
TRBV4-1	TRBJ2-3	NA	NA	CASSHIGLTTDTQYF	TGCGCCAGCAGCCATATCGGACTCACCACAGATACGCAGTATTTT
TRBV19	TRBJ1-2	NA	NA	CASTPGLTYGYTF	TGTGCCAGTACCCCAGGATTAACCTATGGCTACACCTTC
TRBV7-9	TRBJ2-7	NA	NA	CASSFSYEQYF	TGTGCCAGCAGCTTTAGTTACGAGCAGTACTTC
TRBV4-3	TRBJ2-1	few	TRBD1	CASSQAQGAVEQFF	TGCGCCAGCAGCCAAGCCCAGGGGGCGGTTGAGCAGTTCTTC
TRBV9	TRBJ2-5	NA	NA	CASSVGGPETQYF	TGTGCCAGCAGCGTAGGGGGGCCAGAGACCCAGTACTTC
TRBV6-5	TRBJ2-7	NA	NA	CASSYYAGDPYEQYF	TGTGCCAGCAGTTACTACGCAGGGGATCCCTACGAGCAGTACTTC